This passage covers 10 T cell receptor beta chains from one sample sequenced in a study of shared clonotypes between healthy human individuals (dated by TCRdb to 2018 to 2020). CD8 naive samples were obtained by positive selection for CCR7 among CD45RO-negative cells, yielding a CD45RA+CCR7+ population from which TemRA cells were excluded. Libraries came from the immunoSEQ multiplex PCR assay. Drawn from immuneACCESS, this table holds only the in-frame rearrangements with V and J called that TCRdb kept. Clones are partly lost; checked studies trace under half to an unresolved V gene and leave the rest unexplained. The sample data list about 2 million clones, and approximately 95% of these were observed just once. More than 0.9% of the sample goes to the ten largest clones. Sequencing input: naive CD8+ T cells sorted from blood. Interpreted using the paper, the cell subset or site label stands for: CD45RA+CCR7+. Receptors were obtained from a man between 18 and 35 years old in good health.

The CDR3 DNA is TGTGCCACCCTCACCGTGGCCTATGGCTACACCTTC. The encoded protein is CATLTVAYGYTF. This chain joins TRBV27 and TRBJ1-2; no firm D call. The CDR3 totals 12 residues. Germline lookup yields CDR1 MNHEY and CDR2 SMNVEV (reference sequence). Trimming took 10 bases from V and 4 from J, leaving 13 bases between them.

V usage is TRBV15 and J usage is TRBJ1-1; no clear D gene. Trimming took 4 bases from V and 2 from J, leaving 8 bases between them. In germline, CDR1 is LNHNV, CDR2 YYDKDF (reference sequence). The length of the CDR3 is 13 residues. The CDR3 protein is CATSIAPNTEAFF. CDR3 in DNA: TGTGCCACCAGCATTGCACCTAACACTGAAGCTTTCTTT.

The J gene is TRBJ2-5, the V gene TRBV5-1; D is undetermined. Trimming removed 0 bases from V and 5 bases from J, with 14 bases in between. CDR3 length equals 15 residues. In germline, CDR1 is SGHRS, CDR2 YFSETQ. CDR3 nucleotide sequence: TGCGCCAGCAGCTTGGAATTCGGGTTGTGGGAGACCCAGTACTTC. Protein product: CASSLEFGLWETQYF. The variable domain in full, completed from reference TRBV5-1 and TRBJ2-5, reads KAGVTQTPRYLIKTRGQQVTLSCSPISGHRSVSWYQQTPGQGLQFLFEYFSETQRNKGNFPGRFSGRQFSNSRSEMNVSTLELGDSALYLCASSLEFGLWETQYFGPGTRLLVL.

This rearrangement joins TRBV10-3 to TRBJ2-3, with 10 bases fitting TRBD1. The V and J ends lost 5 bases and 4 bases, in that order; junction bases with no gene match: 3. The CDR3 runs to 14 residues. Germline CDR1 and CDR2: ENHRY and SYGVKD. CDR3 nucleotides: TGTGCCATCAGTACAGGACAGGGGGCAGATACGCAGTATTTT. Its translation: CAISTGQGADTQYF.

This chain uses TRBV19 with TRBJ1-2; TRBD1 might be the D (6 bases). Germline lookup yields CDR1 LNHDA and CDR2 SQIVND (reference sequence). This CDR3 has 16 residues. Between the trimmed V and J ends, which lost 0 bases and 3 bases, there was a span of 14 bases. Written as DNA, the CDR3 is TGTGCCAGTAGTATAGATCTAGAGGGGGACTACTATGGCTACACCTTC. This gives the protein CASSIDLEGDYYGYTF.

This clone was seen just once. The chain uses TRBV7-8 and TRBJ2-3; D uncertain. Trimming took off 1 base at V and 0 bases at J, with 11 bases between the two ends. The CDR3 has 16 amino acids. The germline V gene encodes CDR1 SGHVS and CDR2 FQNEAQ. The CDR3 region has the DNA TGTGCCAGCAGCTTAGTTCCAGATACTAGCACAGATACGCAGTATTTT. This codes for CASSLVPDTSTDTQYF.

About this clone itself: The same CDR3 can be traced to other DNA sequences in this sample. J is TRBJ2-7 and V is TRBV6-5, with D unclear. The CDR3 spans 15 residues. Trimming stripped 0 bases from V and 0 bases from J, with 9 bases between. The V gene's germline CDR1 is MNHEY and CDR2 SVGAGI. CDR3 loop: CASSYSGSSSYEQYF. DNA for the CDR3: TGTGCCAGCAGTTACTCGGGCTCAAGCTCCTACGAGCAGTACTTC.

The chain recombines TRBV28 with TRBJ2-5, with 7 bases fitting TRBD1. V was pared by 8 bases and J by 4 bases, with 13 bases of the junction left unmatched. CDR1 MDHEN and CDR2 SYDVKM come from the germline V gene. The CDR3 sequence is 15 residues long. The CDR3 DNA reads TGTGCCAGCCAAACCCTCGACAGGGTATCAGAGACCCAGTACTTC. It specifies CASQTLDRVSETQYF.

The chain combines TRBV9 with TRBJ1-4; no firm D call. The V and J ends lost 5 bases and 7 bases respectively, with 9 bases between them. Germline V gives CDR1 SGDLS, CDR2 YYNGEE. CDR3 size: 12 residues. The CDR3 DNA sequence: TGTGCCAGCAGAGATATTTCTGAAAAACTGTTTTTT. Residues: CASRDISEKLFF.

This chain uses TRBV19 with TRBJ2-7; maybe TRBD2 (7 bases). CDR1 and CDR2 (germline): LNHDA, SQIVND (reference sequence). The CDR3 consists of 15 residues. The V gene lost 1 base and the J gene lost 0 bases, with 10 bases spanning the gap. The CDR3 DNA sequence: TGTGCCAGTAGTATAGCGGGGGGCACCTCCTACGAGCAGTACTTC. It specifies CASSIAGGTSYEQYF.